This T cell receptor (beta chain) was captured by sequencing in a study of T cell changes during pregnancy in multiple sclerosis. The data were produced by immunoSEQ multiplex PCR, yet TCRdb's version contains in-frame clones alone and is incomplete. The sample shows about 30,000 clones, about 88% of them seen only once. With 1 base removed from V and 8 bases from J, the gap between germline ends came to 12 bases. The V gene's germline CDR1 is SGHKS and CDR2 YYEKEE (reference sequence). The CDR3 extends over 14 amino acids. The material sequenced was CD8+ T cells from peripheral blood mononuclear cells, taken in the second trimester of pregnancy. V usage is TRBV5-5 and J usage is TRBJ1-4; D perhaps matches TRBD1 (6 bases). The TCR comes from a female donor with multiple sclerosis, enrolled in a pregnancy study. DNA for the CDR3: TGTGCCAGCAGCTTGACAGGGTCGGAGGAAAAACTGTTTTTT. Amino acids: CASSLTGSEEKLFF.